Presented here are 28 T cell receptor beta chains from one specimen sequenced in a study of CD8 T cells in Susac syndrome. When the RNA was reverse transcribed, random hexamers were used with an input of roughly 0.45 to 1 ug. Via MiXCR, TCRdb re-called the immunoSEQ multiplex PCR reads, giving one row per CDR3 protein. Among some 140,000 distinct CDR3 sequences listed, around nine tenths were seen once. The specimen sequenced was CD8+ T cells from PBMCs. The origin of the receptors is a human donor with multiple sclerosis.

This chain connects TRBV4-1 to TRBJ2-1, with 7 bases lining up with TRBD2. The CDR3 is 16 amino acids. Germline V lookup: CDR1 MGHRA, CDR2 YSYEKL. V was clipped by 3 bases and J by 8 bases; unmatched bases: 13. The CDR3 spells CASSQGAGGSFYEQFF. In nucleotides, the CDR3 is TGCGCCAGCAGCCAGGGTGCGGGCGGGAGTTTCTATGAGCAGTTCTTC.

CDR3 coding DNA: TGTGCCAGCAGCCCAGGGAGGGAGAGCTACAATGAGCAGTTCTTC. Translated: CASSPGRESYNEQFF. The chain uses TRBV7-6 and TRBJ2-1; 7 bases are shared with TRBD2. The CDR3 consists of 15 residues. J gave up 3 bases and V 5 bases, and 7 bases lay outside the gene matches. Germline-derived CDR1 and CDR2 are SGHVS and FNYEAQ.

The genes are TRBV4-1 and TRBJ1-1; D remains ambiguous. The CDR3 is 12 residues long. V lost 1 base and J 5 bases, leaving 5 bases between the germline ends. Germline V gene lookup returns CDR1 MGHRA and CDR2 YSYEKL. The CDR3 sequence: CASSQVRTEAFF. CDR3 nucleotide sequence: TGCGCCAGCAGCCAAGTAAGGACTGAAGCTTTCTTT.

The J gene is TRBJ2-1, the V gene TRBV18; TRBD2 is a possible D gene (6 bases). CDR1 is KGHSH, CDR2 LQKENI, per germline. The CDR3 is 15 residues long. V lost 6 bases, J lost 1 base, and 13 bases lay in between. DNA for the CDR3: TGTGCCAGCTCCCCCCCCGGAGGGTCCTACAATGAGCAGTTCTTC. It specifies CASSPPGGSYNEQFF.

This chain uses TRBV24-1 with TRBJ1-1; D is undetermined. Trimming shortened V by 1 base and J by 4 bases, and 12 bases separated the two germline ends. The CDR3 has 15 amino acids. Germline lookup yields CDR1 KGHDR and CDR2 SFDVKD. The CDR3 coding sequence is TGTGCCACCAGTGATTTTCCTGGGGAGGGCACTGAAGCTTTCTTT. It specifies CATSDFPGEGTEAFF.

The chain employs TRBV11-2 and TRBJ2-3; D remains unclear. The CDR3 runs 11 residues. V lost 4 bases and J lost 6, with 5 bases in between. The germline CDR1 and CDR2 sequences are SGHAT and FQNNGV. The CDR3 loop is CASSYVDTQYF. DNA of the CDR3: TGTGCCAGCAGCTATGTGGATACGCAGTATTTT.

The chain has TRBV10-3 and TRBJ1-1, with 7 nucleotides matching TRBD1. Germline CDR1 reads ENHRY; CDR2 reads SYGVKD. This CDR3 region has 14 residues. V shed 2 bases and J 5 bases; nucleotides not matched to a gene: 5. The CDR3 reads CAISEEGGWTEAFF. In nucleotides, the CDR3 is TGTGCCATCAGTGAGGAAGGGGGCTGGACTGAAGCTTTCTTT.

V gene TRBV29-1 combines with J gene TRBJ2-2; 7 bases are shared with TRBD1. Germline lookup yields CDR1 SQVTM and CDR2 ANQGSEA. This CDR3 contains 14 residues. After removal of 4 bases from V and 6 bases from J, the junction contained 8 bases not matched to a gene. CDR3 DNA: TGCAGCGTTGTGAGACAGGGCGTCGCCGGGGAGCTGTTTTTT. Translation: CSVVRQGVAGELFF.

The V and J genes are TRBV27 and TRBJ1-5; TRBD1 aligns across 9 bases. Unmatched junction bases numbered 7, after V lost 8 bases and J lost 5 bases. Germline CDR1 MNHEY, CDR2 SMNVEV (reference sequence). The length of the CDR3 is 14 residues. The CDR3 sequence is CASGNRGPYQPQHF. DNA for the CDR3: TGTGCCAGCGGAAACAGGGGGCCCTATCAGCCCCAGCATTTT.

The V and J genes are TRBV14 and TRBJ1-4, with D uncertain. Germline V gives CDR1 SGHDN, CDR2 FVKESK. The CDR3 covers 13 residues. Trimming took off 10 bases at V and 3 bases at J, with 12 bases between the two ends. CDR3 DNA: TGTGCCAACGACGTAGGTCCTAATGAAAAACTGTTTTTT. Translation: CANDVGPNEKLFF.

The chain has TRBV18 and TRBJ2-7, with 7 bases lining up with TRBD1. Germline-derived CDR1 and CDR2 are KGHSH and LQKENI. This CDR3 contains 13 residues. V lost 4 bases, J lost 0 bases, and 0 bases stayed unmatched. CDR3 region: CASSRTGSYEQYF. The CDR3 bases are TGTGCCAGCTCACGGACAGGCTCCTACGAGCAGTACTTC.

This chain joins TRBV4-2 and TRBJ2-1; a possible D gene is TRBD1 (6 bases). The V gene lost 6 bases and the J gene lost 9 bases, with 12 bases spanning the gap. This CDR3 is built from 12 residues. CDR1 LGHNA and CDR2 YNFKEQ come from the germline V gene. The DNA for the CDR3 is TGTGCCAGCAGTCCGGAAGGGGGTGAGCAGTTCTTC. Encoded protein: CASSPEGGEQFF.

The J gene is TRBJ1-1, the V gene TRBV11-1, with D perhaps TRBD1 (6 bases). Trimming pared 4 bases from V and 6 bases from J, leaving 15 bases between. CDR3 length equals 14 residues. Looked up from germline, CDR1 is SGHAT and CDR2 is FQDESV (reference sequence). The CDR3 sequence is CASSSPGGGAEAFF. The CDR3 DNA follows: TGTGCCAGCAGCTCCCCCGGAGGGGGGGCTGAAGCTTTCTTT.

This chain uses TRBV29-1 with TRBJ2-7, with D maybe TRBD1 (6 bases). The germline V gene has CDR1 SQVTM and CDR2 ANQGSEA. CDR3 length equals 14 residues. Trimming shortened V by 0 bases and J by 3 bases, and 12 bases separated the two germline ends. CDR3 sequence reads: CSVEDPDRRYEQYF. CDR3 sequence (DNA): TGCAGCGTTGAAGACCCTGACAGGCGCTACGAGCAGTACTTC.

The chain links TRBV30 to TRBJ2-1, with no clear D. V was pared by 3 bases and J by 8 bases, with 14 bases between. Germline-derived CDR1 and CDR2 are GTSNPN and SVGIG (reference sequence). The CDR3 consists of 13 residues. The CDR3 region is CAWSPSERDEQFF. CDR3 DNA: TGTGCCTGGAGCCCTTCGGAACGGGATGAGCAGTTCTTC.

In the case of this clonotype: Because the CDR3's place on the DNA is in doubt, the DNA is left out and the CDR3 is given as listed by TCRdb. The chain's CDR3 is CASSFGNGELFF. J is TRBJ2-2 and V is TRBV7-8. CDR1 and CDR2 from the germline V gene are SGHVS and FQNEAQ. The CDR3 contains 12 residues when both ends are counted.

This chain uses TRBV7-9 with TRBJ1-3, with D uncertain. This CDR3 spans 15 amino acids. Trimming removed 1 base at V and 3 bases at J, with 10 bases between. CDR1 and CDR2 from the germline V gene are SEHNR and FQNEAQ (reference sequence). Here the CDR3 DNA reads TGTGCCAGCAGCTTAGGTCGTTTAGGTGGAAACACCATATATTTT. Translated: CASSLGRLGGNTIYF.

The rearrangement joins TRBV27 to TRBJ2-7; D call uncertain. The CDR3 is made up of 14 amino acids. In germline, CDR1 is MNHEY, CDR2 SMNVEV (reference sequence). Deletions cut 3 bases from V and 0 bases from J, with 9 bases between. CDR3 in amino acids: CASSFAVNSYEQYF. The CDR3 DNA is TGTGCCAGCAGTTTCGCGGTCAACTCCTACGAGCAGTACTTC.

This clonotype came up once. The rearrangement links TRBV11-2 to TRBJ1-4, with D uncertain. The CDR3 extends over 14 amino acids. The V gene's germline CDR1 is SGHAT and CDR2 FQNNGV. The V end lost 2 bases, the J end lost 8 bases, and 12 bases lay between the germline ends. The DNA of the CDR3 is TGTGCCAGCAGCTTAAACCCTGAAGTAGAAAAACTGTTTTTT. It codes for CASSLNPEVEKLFF.

V and J are TRBV27 and TRBJ2-3, with D possibly being TRBD1 (5 bases). This CDR3 is 21 amino acids long. V was cut by 5 bases and J by 3 bases, with 33 bases left in between. The germline gives CDR1 MNHEY, CDR2 SMNVEV (reference sequence). The CDR3 protein is CASSPPQALGAMWVQTDTQYF. The CDR3 DNA is TGTGCCAGCAGTCCTCCCCAAGCTTTAGGGGCAATGTGGGTCCAAACAGATACGCAGTATTTT.

The chain employs TRBV12-3 or TRBV12-4 and TRBJ1-1, with TRBD1 as a possible D gene (5 bases). This CDR3 has 11 residues. Between the trimmed V and J ends, which lost 7 bases and 9 bases, there was a span of 12 bases. The CDR3 DNA reads as TGTGCCAGCAAGATGGGGCAGAAAGCTTTCTTT. It specifies CASKMGQKAFF.

The gene calls are TRBV12-3 or TRBV12-4 and TRBJ2-1, with a possible D match to TRBD2 (6 bases). The V end lost 8 bases, the J end lost 1 base, and 12 bases lay between the germline ends. The CDR3 is made up of 14 amino acids. DNA of the CDR3: TGTGCCAGCCTCTTGGCGGGATCCTACAATGAGCAGTTCTTC. It translates to CASLLAGSYNEQFF.

The genes are TRBV29-1 and TRBJ2-2; no reliable D call. V lost 4 bases to trimming and J lost 7 bases, with 10 bases between them. This CDR3 has 12 residues. Germline loops: CDR1 SQVTM, CDR2 ANQGSEA. CDR3 sequence: CSVAGIGGELFF. The CDR3 coding sequence is TGCAGCGTTGCTGGGATTGGCGGGGAGCTGTTTTTT.

The rearrangement links TRBV20-1 to TRBJ2-2; 10 bases align to TRBD2. V lost 6 bases, J lost 4 bases, and 8 bases stayed unmatched. The CDR3 is made up of 15 amino acids. Germline CDR1 and CDR2: DFQATT and SNEGSKA (reference sequence). The CDR3, as DNA: TGCAGTGCAATCCAGCGGGAGGGGGGCACCGGGGAGCTGTTTTTT. Protein product: CSAIQREGGTGELFF.

This clonotype was seen more than once but under ten times. The chain employs TRBV27 and TRBJ2-3; 7 positions match TRBD2. CDR1 is MNHEY and CDR2 is SMNVEV in the germline V gene (reference sequence). The ends lost 0 bases at V and 4 bases at J; junction bases unmatched: 7. This CDR3 has 16 residues. For the CDR3, the DNA is TGTGCCAGCAGTTTATCGTCCCCGACTAGCTCAGATACGCAGTATTTT. This sequence encodes CASSLSSPTSSDTQYF.

The chain combines TRBV4-1 with TRBJ2-1; D gene uncertain. The CDR3 loop spans 17 amino acids. CDR1 MGHRA and CDR2 YSYEKL come from the germline V gene. The V gene lost 6 bases and the J gene lost 4 bases, with 22 bases spanning the gap. This chain's CDR3 is CASSLLTIGSNYNEQFF. CDR3 in DNA: TGCGCCAGCAGTCTTCTTACTATAGGATCGAATTACAATGAGCAGTTCTTC.

The chain employs TRBV4-2 and TRBJ2-3; 8 bases are a match to TRBD1. J was trimmed by 2 bases and V by 3 bases; bases with no gene match: 7. The CDR3 is made up of 16 amino acids. Germline CDR1 LGHNA, CDR2 YNFKEQ. CDR3 sequence (DNA): TGTGCCAGCAGCCACCCAGGGGGCGCCCACACAGATACGCAGTATTTT. Translating it yields CASSHPGGAHTDTQYF.

The rearrangement links TRBV30 to TRBJ1-2, with unresolved D. CDR3 length equals 13 residues. V shed 0 bases and J shed 6 bases, with 11 bases lying between them. Germline CDR1 and CDR2: GTSNPN and SVGIG (reference sequence). CDR3 bases: TGTGCCTGGAGTGTCGACGGAACAAATGGCTACACCTTC. The encoded protein is CAWSVDGTNGYTF.